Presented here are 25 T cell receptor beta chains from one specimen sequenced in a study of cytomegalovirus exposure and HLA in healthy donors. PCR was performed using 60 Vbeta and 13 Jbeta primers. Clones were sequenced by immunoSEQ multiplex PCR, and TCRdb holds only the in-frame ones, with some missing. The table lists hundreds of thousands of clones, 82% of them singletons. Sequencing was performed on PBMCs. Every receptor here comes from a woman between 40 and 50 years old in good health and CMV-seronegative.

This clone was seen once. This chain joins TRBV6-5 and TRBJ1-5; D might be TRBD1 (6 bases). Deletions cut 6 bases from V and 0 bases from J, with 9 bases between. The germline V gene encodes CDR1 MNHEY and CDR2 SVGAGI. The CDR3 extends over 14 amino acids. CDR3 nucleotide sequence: TGTGCCAGCAGAGGGGGTTTTAGCAATCAGCCCCAGCATTTT. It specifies CASRGGFSNQPQHF.

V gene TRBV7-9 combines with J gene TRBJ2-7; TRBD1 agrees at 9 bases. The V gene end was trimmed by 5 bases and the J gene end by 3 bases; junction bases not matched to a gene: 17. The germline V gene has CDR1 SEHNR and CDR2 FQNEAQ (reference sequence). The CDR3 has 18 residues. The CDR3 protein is CASSGPGQGKGFGYEQYF. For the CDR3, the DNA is TGTGCCAGCAGCGGGCCGGGACAGGGTAAAGGATTTGGCTACGAGCAGTACTTC.

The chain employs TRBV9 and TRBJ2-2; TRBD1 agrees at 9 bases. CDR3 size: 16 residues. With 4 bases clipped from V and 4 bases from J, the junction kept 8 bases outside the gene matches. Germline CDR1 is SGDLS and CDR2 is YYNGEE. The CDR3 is CASSNRDRALTGELFF. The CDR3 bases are TGTGCCAGCAGCAACCGGGACAGGGCCCTCACCGGGGAGCTGTTTTTT.

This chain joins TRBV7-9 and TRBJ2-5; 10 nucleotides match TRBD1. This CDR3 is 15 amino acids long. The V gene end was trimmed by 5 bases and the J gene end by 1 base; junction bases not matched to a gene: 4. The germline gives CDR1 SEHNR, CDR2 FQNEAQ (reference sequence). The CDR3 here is CASSRTGGIQETQYF. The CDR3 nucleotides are TGTGCCAGCAGCAGGACAGGGGGAATCCAAGAGACCCAGTACTTC. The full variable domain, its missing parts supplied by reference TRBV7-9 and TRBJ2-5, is DTGVSQNPRHKITKRGQNVTFRCDPISEHNRLYWYRQTLGQGPEFLTYFQNEAQLEKSRLLSDRFSAERPKGSFSTLEIQRTEQGDSAMYLCASSRTGGIQETQYFGPGTRLLVL.

The CDR3 sequence is CASSLTSGDSTDTQYF. CDR3 nucleotides: TGCGCCAGCAGCCTAACTAGCGGGGATAGCACAGATACGCAGTATTTT. J is TRBJ2-3 and V is TRBV5-1; 10 bases agree with TRBD2. J was trimmed by 0 bases and V by 4 bases; bases with no gene match: 5. Germline V gene data show CDR1 as SGHRS and CDR2 as YFSETQ. The CDR3 spans 16 residues.

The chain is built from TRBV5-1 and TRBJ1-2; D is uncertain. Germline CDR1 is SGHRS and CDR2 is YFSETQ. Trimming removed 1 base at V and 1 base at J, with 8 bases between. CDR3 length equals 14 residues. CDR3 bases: TGCGCCAGCAGCTTGAGCGGTAGTAACTATGGCTACACCTTC. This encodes CASSLSGSNYGYTF.

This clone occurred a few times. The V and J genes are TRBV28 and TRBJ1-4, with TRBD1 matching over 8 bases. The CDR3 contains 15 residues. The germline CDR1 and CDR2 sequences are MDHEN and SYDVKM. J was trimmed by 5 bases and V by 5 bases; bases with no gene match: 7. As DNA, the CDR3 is TGTGCCAGCAGTGGACAGGGAGATGGGAATGAAAAACTGTTTTTT. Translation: CASSGQGDGNEKLFF.

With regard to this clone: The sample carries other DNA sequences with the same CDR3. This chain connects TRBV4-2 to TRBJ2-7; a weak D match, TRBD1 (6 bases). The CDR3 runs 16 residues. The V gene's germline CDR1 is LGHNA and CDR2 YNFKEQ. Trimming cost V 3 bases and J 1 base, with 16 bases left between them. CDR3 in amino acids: CASSQDRQQGSYEQYF. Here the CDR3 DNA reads TGTGCCAGCAGCCAGGATCGTCAACAGGGATCCTACGAGCAGTACTTC.

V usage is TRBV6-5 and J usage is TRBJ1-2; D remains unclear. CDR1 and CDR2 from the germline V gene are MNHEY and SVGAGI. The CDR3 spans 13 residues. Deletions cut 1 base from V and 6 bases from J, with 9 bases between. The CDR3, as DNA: TGTGCCAGCAGTTACTTAGCAGCCGATGGCTACACCTTC. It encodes CASSYLAADGYTF.

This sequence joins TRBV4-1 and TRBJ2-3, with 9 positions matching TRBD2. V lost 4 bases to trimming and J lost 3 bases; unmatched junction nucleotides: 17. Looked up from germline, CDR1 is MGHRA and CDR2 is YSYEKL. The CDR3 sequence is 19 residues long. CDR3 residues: CASSLPKIAGAGPTDTQYF. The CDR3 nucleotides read TGCGCCAGCAGCCTGCCCAAGATAGCGGGGGCCGGGCCTACAGATACGCAGTATTTT.

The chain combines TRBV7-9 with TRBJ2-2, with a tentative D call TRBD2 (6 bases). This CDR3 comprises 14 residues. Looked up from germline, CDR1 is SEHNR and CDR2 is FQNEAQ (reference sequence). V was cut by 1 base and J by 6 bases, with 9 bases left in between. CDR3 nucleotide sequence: TGTGCCAGCAGCTTAGGGAGGGCAGCCGGGGAGCTGTTTTTT. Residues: CASSLGRAAGELFF.

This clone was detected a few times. Written as DNA, the CDR3 is TGCGCCAGCAGCCAAGTAAGGCAGGGGAGCCAGCCCCAGCATTTT. Translating it yields CASSQVRQGSQPQHF. The V call is TRBV4-3, the J call TRBJ1-5, with a tentative D call TRBD1 (6 bases). CDR3 length equals 15 residues. Germline V gene sequence: CDR1 LGHNA, CDR2 YSLEER. Trimming removed 1 base from V and 7 bases from J, with 14 bases in between.

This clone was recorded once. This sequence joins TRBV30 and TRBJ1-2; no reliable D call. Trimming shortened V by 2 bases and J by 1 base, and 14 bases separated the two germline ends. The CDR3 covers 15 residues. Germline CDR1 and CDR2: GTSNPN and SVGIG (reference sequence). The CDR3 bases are TGTGCCTGGAGTCCCCGACATGAGATTAACTATGGCTACACCTTC. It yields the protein CAWSPRHEINYGYTF.

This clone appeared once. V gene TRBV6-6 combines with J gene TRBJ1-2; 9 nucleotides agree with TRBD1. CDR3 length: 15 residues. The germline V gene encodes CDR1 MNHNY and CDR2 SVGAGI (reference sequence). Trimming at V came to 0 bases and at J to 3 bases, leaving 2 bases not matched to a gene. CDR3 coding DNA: TGTGCCAGCAGTTACTCGGACAGGGGTTACTATGGCTACACCTTC. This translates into CASSYSDRGYYGYTF.

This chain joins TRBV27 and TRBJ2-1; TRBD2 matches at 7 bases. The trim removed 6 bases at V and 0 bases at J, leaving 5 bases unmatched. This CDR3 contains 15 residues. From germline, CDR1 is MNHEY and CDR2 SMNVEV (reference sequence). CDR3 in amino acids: CASSSGTASYNEQFF. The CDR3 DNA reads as TGTGCCAGCAGCAGCGGGACTGCCTCCTACAATGAGCAGTTCTTC.

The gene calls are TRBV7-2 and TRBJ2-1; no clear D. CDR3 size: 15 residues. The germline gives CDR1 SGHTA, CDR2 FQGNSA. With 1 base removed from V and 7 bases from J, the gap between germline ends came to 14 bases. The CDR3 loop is CASSLDTHSRNEQFF. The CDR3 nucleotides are TGTGCCAGCAGCTTAGATACGCATTCCCGGAATGAGCAGTTCTTC.

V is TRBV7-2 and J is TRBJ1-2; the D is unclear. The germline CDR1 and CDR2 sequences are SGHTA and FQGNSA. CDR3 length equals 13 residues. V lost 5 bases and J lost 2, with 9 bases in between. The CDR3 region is CASSGQENYGYTF. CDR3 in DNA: TGTGCCAGCAGCGGTCAGGAAAACTATGGCTACACCTTC.

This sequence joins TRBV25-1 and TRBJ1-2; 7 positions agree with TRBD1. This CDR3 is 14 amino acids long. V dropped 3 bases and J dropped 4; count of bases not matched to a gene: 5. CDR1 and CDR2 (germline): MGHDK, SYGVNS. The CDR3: CASSDSDRAYGYTF. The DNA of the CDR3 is TGTGCCAGCAGTGACTCTGACAGGGCCTATGGCTACACCTTC.

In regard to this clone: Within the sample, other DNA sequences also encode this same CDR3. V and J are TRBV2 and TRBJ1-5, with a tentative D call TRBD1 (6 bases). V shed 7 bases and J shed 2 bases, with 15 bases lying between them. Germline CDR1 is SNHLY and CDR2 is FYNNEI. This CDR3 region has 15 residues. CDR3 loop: CASTRQDVGNQPQHF. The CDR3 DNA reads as TGTGCCAGCACAAGACAGGACGTGGGCAATCAGCCCCAGCATTTT.

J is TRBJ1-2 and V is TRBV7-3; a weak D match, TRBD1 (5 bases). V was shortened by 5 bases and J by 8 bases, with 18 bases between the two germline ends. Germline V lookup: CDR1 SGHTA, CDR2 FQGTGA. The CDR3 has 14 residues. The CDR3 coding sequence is TGTGCCAGCAGCCGCCAATCGGGGGGTCAAGGCTACACCTTC. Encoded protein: CASSRQSGGQGYTF.

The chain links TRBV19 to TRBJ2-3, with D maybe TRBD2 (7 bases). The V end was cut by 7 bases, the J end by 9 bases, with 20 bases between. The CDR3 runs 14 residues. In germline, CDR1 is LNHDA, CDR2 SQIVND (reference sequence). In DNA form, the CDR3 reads TGTGCCAGTAAGCGGCAGGAGGGCGGGGGCACGCAGTATTTT. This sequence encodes CASKRQEGGGTQYF.

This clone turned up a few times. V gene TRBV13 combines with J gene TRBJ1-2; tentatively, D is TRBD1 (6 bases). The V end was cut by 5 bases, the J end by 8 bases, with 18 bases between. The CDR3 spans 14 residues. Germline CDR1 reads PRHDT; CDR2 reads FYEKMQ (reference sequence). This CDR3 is CASSADNRVGGYTF. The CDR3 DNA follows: TGTGCCAGCAGCGCAGACAACAGGGTAGGAGGCTACACCTTC.

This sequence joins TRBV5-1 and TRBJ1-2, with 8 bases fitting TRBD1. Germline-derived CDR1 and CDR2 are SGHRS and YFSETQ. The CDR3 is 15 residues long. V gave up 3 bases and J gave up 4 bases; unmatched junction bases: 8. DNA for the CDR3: TGCGCCAGCAGCTCTCCGGACAGGGCCCTCTATGGCTACACCTTC. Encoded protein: CASSSPDRALYGYTF.

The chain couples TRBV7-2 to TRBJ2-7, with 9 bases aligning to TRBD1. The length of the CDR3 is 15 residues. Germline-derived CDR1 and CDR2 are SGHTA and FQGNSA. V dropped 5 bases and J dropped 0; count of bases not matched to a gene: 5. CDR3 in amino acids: CASSAHRGLSYEQYF. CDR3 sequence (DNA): TGTGCCAGCAGCGCCCACAGGGGGCTCTCCTACGAGCAGTACTTC.

CDR3 in amino acids: CASSIPQGTRTEAFF. The DNA of the CDR3 is TGTGCCAGTAGTATCCCACAGGGAACGAGGACTGAAGCTTTCTTT. V usage is TRBV19 and J usage is TRBJ1-1; tentative D call: TRBD1 (6 bases). Deletions cut 3 bases from V and 5 bases from J, with 16 bases between. This CDR3 spans 15 amino acids. The germline gives CDR1 LNHDA, CDR2 SQIVND (reference sequence).